One and the same sample provided the 31 T cell receptor beta chains below, sequenced in a study of T cells in Graves' hyperthyroidism and ophthalmopathy (dated by TCRdb to about 2019). The library was generated by multiplex PCR. Sequencing was performed on an Illumina HiSeq 2000. The TCR beta CDR3 regions were amplified from the RNA transcripts. The TCR CDR3 was subjected to a first round of RT-PCR using the HTBI primer set and the Qiagen OneStep RT-PCR kit. The public reads were reanalyzed by TCRdb: fastp trimming at Q25, MiXCR alignment, in-frame beta chains only. Rows with one shared CDR3 protein collapse into an entry with the most common genes and DNA. The sample table records 550,000 to 800,000 distinct CDR3 sequences; about 18% of these occur just once. Of the sample, around 15% is held by the ten largest clones. The sequenced material came from blood. These receptors came from a man aged 50 to 60 with Graves' hyperthyroidism.

This clonotype was detected a few times. The chain employs TRBV5-1 and TRBJ2-6; D gene ambiguous. The germline V gene encodes CDR1 SGHRS and CDR2 YFSETQ. This CDR3 is built from 16 residues. Trimming took off 1 base at V and 3 bases at J, with 11 bases between the two ends. In DNA form, the CDR3 reads TGCGCCAGCAGCTTGAACAGCCTAGTTGGGGCCAACGTCCTGACTTTC. It yields the protein CASSLNSLVGANVLTF.

This clonotype was recorded at least ten times. V is TRBV29-1 and J is TRBJ1-2; D is ambiguous. V lost 0 bases and J lost 4, with 18 bases in between. The CDR3 length is 16 residues. The germline CDR1 and CDR2 sequences are SQVTM and ANQGSEA. The CDR3 DNA follows: TGCAGCGTTGAAGATCTAGAGACGCTATCCGTCTATGGCTACACCTTC. As protein: CSVEDLETLSVYGYTF.

About this clonotype: A single base separates this from a much larger clone, so it may be a read error. The chain recombines TRBV3-1 with TRBJ1-6; tentative D call: TRBD1 (6 bases). CDR3 length equals 14 residues. Looked up from germline, CDR1 is LGHDT and CDR2 is YNNKEL (reference sequence). The CDR3 reads CASSQQGSNPPLHF. CDR3 bases: TGTGCCAGCAGCCAACAGGGGTCTAATCCACCCCTCCACTTT.

This clonotype was detected many times. The CDR3: CASNLGLAGISSYNEQFF. Here the CDR3 DNA reads TGTGCCAGCAACCTCGGACTAGCGGGTATTAGCTCCTACAATGAGCAGTTCTTC. The rearrangement links TRBV28 to TRBJ2-1; 11 bases line up with TRBD2. The CDR3 runs to 18 residues. The junction had 11 bases not matched to a gene; V was cut back by 7 bases and J by 0 bases. The germline CDR1 and CDR2 sequences are MDHEN and SYDVKM.

This clonotype was counted many times. J is TRBJ2-7 and V is TRBV28, with 7 bases that match TRBD2. Germline CDR1 MDHEN, CDR2 SYDVKM. The CDR3 has 15 amino acids. The trim removed 5 bases at V and 0 bases at J, leaving 7 bases unmatched. The CDR3 nucleotides are TGTGCCAGCAGTCCTTCTGGGAGGGCCTCCTACGAGCAGTACTTC. Translating it yields CASSPSGRASYEQYF.

This clonotype was counted ten times or more. The V and J genes are TRBV12-3 or TRBV12-4 and TRBJ2-1; no clear D. CDR3 length: 12 amino acids. V lost 3 bases and J lost 10, with 10 bases in between. CDR3 residues: CASSFLGGEQFF. CDR3 sequence (DNA): TGTGCCAGCAGTTTTTTAGGCGGCGAGCAGTTCTTC.

The chain joins TRBV7-9 to TRBJ2-7; D gene ambiguous. The V end lost 1 base, the J end lost 5 bases, and 9 bases lay between the germline ends. Germline values: CDR1 SEHNR, CDR2 FQNEAQ (reference sequence). This CDR3 has 13 amino acids. CDR3 loop: CASSLDSGHEQYF. For the CDR3, the DNA is TGTGCCAGCAGCTTAGACTCGGGCCACGAGCAGTACTTC. Supplemented by reference TRBV7-9 and TRBJ2-7, the full variable domain reads DTGVSQNPRHKITKRGQNVTFRCDPISEHNRLYWYRQTLGQGPEFLTYFQNEAQLEKSRLLSDRFSAERPKGSFSTLEIQRTEQGDSAMYLCASSLDSGHEQYFGPGTRLTVT.

This chain joins TRBV9 and TRBJ2-1; 13 nucleotides match TRBD2. This CDR3 comprises 17 residues. Trimming removed 4 bases from V and 6 bases from J; junction bases left unmatched: 10. CDR1 is SGDLS and CDR2 is YYNGEE in the germline V gene. CDR3: CASSPRLAGGGGNEQFF. CDR3 nucleotide sequence: TGTGCCAGCAGCCCCCGACTAGCGGGAGGAGGTGGCAATGAGCAGTTCTTC.

This clonotype was counted ten times or more. The rearrangement links TRBV24-1 to TRBJ2-2, with 10 bases identical to TRBD1. The CDR3 consists of 21 residues. Germline CDR1 KGHDR, CDR2 SFDVKD. The V and J ends lost 0 bases and 2 bases, in that order; junction bases with no gene match: 14. The CDR3 is CATSDLFGTGAQWFNTGELFF. CDR3 nucleotides: TGTGCCACCAGTGATTTGTTTGGGACAGGGGCACAGTGGTTCAACACCGGGGAGCTGTTTTTT.

This clonotype was observed at least ten times. This sequence joins TRBV6-1 and TRBJ2-7; 7 nucleotides match TRBD1. The CDR3 totals 15 residues. The germline gives CDR1 MNHNS, CDR2 SASEGT. Trimming took 6 bases from V and 0 from J; bases not matched to a gene: 8. CDR3 sequence: CASSSRQGNSYEQYF. The CDR3 region has the DNA TGTGCCAGCAGCTCCAGACAGGGAAACTCCTACGAGCAGTACTTC.

This clonotype was observed a few times. The chain recombines TRBV20-1 with TRBJ2-3; 9 bases are a match to TRBD2. This CDR3 is 15 amino acids long. V lost 6 bases, J lost 1 base, and 8 bases stayed unmatched. Germline lookup yields CDR1 DFQATT and CDR2 SNEGSKA (reference sequence). The CDR3 DNA reads TGCAGTGCGGCGGTGGCGGGAGGGGGCACAGATACGCAGTATTTT. It translates to CSAAVAGGGTDTQYF.

There are many counts of this clonotype. J is TRBJ2-1 and V is TRBV7-8, with unresolved D. Trimming stripped 5 bases from V and 6 bases from J, with 17 bases between. The CDR3 sequence is 15 residues long. CDR1 SGHVS and CDR2 FQNEAQ come from the germline V gene. Here the CDR3 DNA reads TGTGCCAGCAGCCCCATGGGCGTATTGATCAATGAGCAGTTCTTC. This translates into CASSPMGVLINEQFF.

The chain joins TRBV28 to TRBJ1-2; tentatively, D is TRBD1 (6 bases). V was trimmed by 5 bases and J by 3 bases, leaving 13 bases between them. The CDR3 has 14 amino acids. Germline loops: CDR1 MDHEN, CDR2 SYDVKM. The CDR3 is CASSAGGRYYGYTF. CDR3 bases: TGTGCCAGCAGTGCGGGGGGGCGGTACTATGGCTACACCTTC.

The table lists this clonotype with many counts. The chain is built from TRBV18 and TRBJ1-5; D gene uncertain. With 8 bases removed from V and 4 bases from J, the gap between germline ends came to 12 bases. CDR1 is KGHSH, CDR2 LQKENI, per germline. The CDR3 length is 13 residues. In DNA form, the CDR3 reads TGTGCCAGCAGCCCCTCGGGGAATCAGCCCCAGCATTTT. Translated: CASSPSGNQPQHF.

This clonotype was seen ten or more times. This rearrangement joins TRBV6-2 or TRBV6-3 to TRBJ2-7, with D unresolved. V dropped 5 bases and J dropped 0 bases, with 14 bases sitting between them. The CDR3 totals 15 residues. Germline CDR1 is MNHEY and CDR2 is SVGEGT. CDR3 sequence: CASSRADALSYEQYF. In nucleotides, the CDR3 is TGTGCCAGCAGTCGTGCGGACGCGCTCTCCTACGAGCAGTACTTC.

The rearrangement uses TRBV10-1 and TRBJ1-1; D not resolved. V shed 5 bases and J shed 1 base, with 14 bases lying between them. The CDR3 is 15 residues long. Per the germline V gene, CDR1 is WNHNN and CDR2 is SYGVQD (reference sequence). The CDR3 reads CASSSQSRKNTEAFF. Written as DNA, the CDR3 is TGCGCCAGCAGTTCTCAAAGTCGGAAGAACACTGAAGCTTTCTTT.

The chain recombines TRBV7-9 with TRBJ2-3; D is tentatively TRBD1 or TRBD2 (5 bases each). The CDR3 length is 16 residues. V was shortened by 5 bases and J by 1 base, with 16 bases between the two germline ends. Germline CDR1 is SEHNR and CDR2 is FQNEAQ (reference sequence). CDR3 in amino acids: CASSVSPGRGTDTQYF. The CDR3 nucleotides read TGTGCCAGCAGCGTATCGCCGGGACGGGGCACAGATACGCAGTATTTT.

The J gene is TRBJ2-7, the V gene TRBV7-9; TRBD1 agrees at 8 bases. The CDR3 consists of 17 residues. Losses at the gene ends were 3 bases for V and 3 bases for J; bases not matched to a gene: 13. Germline V CDR1 and CDR2: SEHNR, FQNEAQ (reference sequence). CDR3: CASSLRLGQGQLYEQYF. The CDR3, as DNA: TGTGCCAGCAGCTTGAGATTAGGACAGGGACAACTCTACGAGCAGTACTTC.

V usage is TRBV11-2 and J usage is TRBJ2-1; D ambiguous. The germline V and J ends were trimmed by 6 bases and 4 bases, with 16 bases remaining between them. Germline V gene sequence: CDR1 SGHAT, CDR2 FQNNGV. The CDR3 covers 15 residues. CDR3 nucleotides: TGTGCCAGCAGATTACGTCACTCTACTTACAATGAGCAGTTCTTC. It is translated as CASRLRHSTYNEQFF.

This clonotype showed up many times. The genes are TRBV7-9 and TRBJ2-1; 9 bases map to TRBD2. The V and J ends lost 4 bases and 8 bases, in that order; junction bases with no gene match: 9. The CDR3 length is 15 residues. The V gene's germline CDR1 is SEHNR and CDR2 FQNEAQ (reference sequence). The CDR3 nucleotides are TGTGCCAGCAGCTGGGGGCGGGAGGGCCCCCATGAGCAGTTCTTC. It translates to CASSWGREGPHEQFF.

The chain links TRBV5-1 to TRBJ1-1; D is undetermined. The CDR3 spans 14 residues. From germline, CDR1 is SGHRS and CDR2 YFSETQ. Trimming stripped 0 bases from V and 5 bases from J, with 11 bases between. CDR3 amino acids: CASSLGRVWTEAFF. As DNA, the CDR3 is TGCGCCAGCAGCTTGGGAAGGGTGTGGACTGAAGCTTTCTTT.

At least ten counts were recorded for this clonotype. V and J are TRBV19 and TRBJ1-5; the match to TRBD1 covers 12 bases. Germline CDR1 is LNHDA and CDR2 is SQIVND (reference sequence). Losses at the gene ends were 4 bases for V and 7 bases for J; bases not matched to a gene: 5. The CDR3 is made up of 15 amino acids. The CDR3 protein is CASSSGTGGGQPQHF. As DNA, the CDR3 is TGTGCCAGTAGTAGCGGGACAGGGGGCGGACAGCCCCAGCATTTT.

This clonotype has ten or more counts. This chain joins TRBV7-8 and TRBJ2-7, with a tentative D call TRBD1 (6 bases). The CDR3 extends over 17 amino acids. Looked up from germline, CDR1 is SGHVS and CDR2 is FQNEAQ. Deletions cut 2 bases from V and 0 bases from J, with 17 bases between. The CDR3 region is CASSLRPPRDTSYEQYF. For the CDR3, the DNA is TGTGCCAGCAGCTTAAGGCCCCCACGGGACACCTCCTACGAGCAGTACTTC.

In this sample, this clonotype turned up many times. The V and J genes are TRBV25-1 and TRBJ2-7; 8 positions match TRBD2. V gave up 0 bases and J gave up 4 bases; unmatched junction bases: 2. Germline CDR1 is MGHDK and CDR2 is SYGVNS. The CDR3 contains 14 residues. This CDR3 is CASSEYQREYEQYF. The CDR3 DNA is TGTGCCAGCAGTGAATACCAGCGGGAGTACGAGCAGTACTTC.

The gene calls are TRBV19 and TRBJ1-3, with D possibly being TRBD1 (6 bases). Germline CDR1 is LNHDA and CDR2 is SQIVND (reference sequence). The CDR3 runs to 11 residues. V was pared by 6 bases and J by 16 bases, with 16 bases between. CDR3 nucleotide sequence: TGTGCCAGTAGAATTCGGGACAAGCGGTATTTT. Translating gives CASRIRDKRYF.

This clonotype was observed at least ten times. The chain has TRBV24-1 and TRBJ1-1; D perhaps matches TRBD1 (6 bases). This CDR3 is 15 amino acids long. Between the trimmed V and J ends, which lost 3 bases and 1 base, there was a span of 11 bases. CDR1 KGHDR and CDR2 SFDVKD come from the germline V gene. The CDR3 spells CATSDAGVANTEAFF. The CDR3 DNA sequence: TGTGCCACCAGTGATGCAGGGGTTGCGAACACTGAAGCTTTCTTT.

This clonotype was picked up many times. V is TRBV28 and J is TRBJ2-7; D remains ambiguous. V lost 2 bases and J 3 bases, leaving 8 bases between the germline ends. The CDR3 has 13 amino acids. Germline-derived CDR1 and CDR2 are MDHEN and SYDVKM. The CDR3 DNA sequence: TGTGCCAGCAGTTTAATGGGTTTCTACGAGCAGTACTTC. Protein: CASSLMGFYEQYF.

This chain connects TRBV7-9 to TRBJ2-1; possibly TRBD1 for D (5 bases). Germline V gene sequence: CDR1 SEHNR, CDR2 FQNEAQ (reference sequence). Between the trimmed V and J ends, which lost 7 bases and 8 bases, there was a span of 12 bases. The CDR3 consists of 12 residues. CDR3 amino acids: CASTAGLYEQFF. The CDR3, as DNA: TGTGCCAGCACCGCAGGGCTCTATGAGCAGTTCTTC.

This clonotype has at least ten counts. The gene calls are TRBV11-2 and TRBJ2-4, with D tentatively TRBD2 (6 bases). The CDR3 totals 14 residues. V was clipped by 0 bases and J by 7 bases, with 10 bases between them. Germline V gene sequence: CDR1 SGHAT, CDR2 FQNNGV. The CDR3 protein is CASSLDRAGNIQYF. The CDR3 coding sequence is TGTGCCAGCAGCTTAGATCGGGCGGGGAACATTCAGTACTTC. The whole variable domain, remainder taken from reference TRBV11-2 and TRBJ2-4, is EAGVAQSPRYKIIEKRQSVAFWCNPISGHATLYWYQQILGQGPKLLIQFQNNGVVDDSQLPKDRFSAERLKGVDSTLKIQPAKLEDSAVYLCASSLDRAGNIQYFGAGTRLSVL.

V is TRBV6-1 and J is TRBJ1-6; D gene unclear. The CDR3 extends over 12 amino acids. Trimming removed 6 bases from V and 7 bases from J, with 7 bases in between. Germline CDR1 and CDR2: MNHNS and SASEGT. The CDR3 spells CASRTANSPLHF. CDR3 DNA sequence: TGTGCCAGCAGAACAGCCAATTCACCCCTCCACTTT.

Many counts were recorded for this clonotype. V and J are TRBV6-1 and TRBJ2-2; TRBD2 matches at 9 bases. The trim removed 5 bases at V and 0 bases at J, leaving 4 bases unmatched. Per the germline V gene, CDR1 is MNHNS and CDR2 is SASEGT. The CDR3 is 16 residues long. CDR3 in amino acids: CASSIRLAANTGELFF. CDR3 bases: TGTGCCAGCAGTATTCGACTAGCGGCGAACACCGGGGAGCTGTTTTTT.